This T cell receptor beta chain emerged from a study of T cell repertoires in cytomegalovirus infection. Overall study: Selected CMV epitopes included recently identified HLA-C-restricted ones as well as well-studied HLA-B-restricted ones. Both CMV infection and a matching HLA type were indicated by public TCR beta signatures.

Per germline, CDR1 MNHEY and CDR2 SVGAGI. The ends were cut back, 2 bases at V and 2 bases at J, with 7 bases in the middle. The CDR3 is 13 amino acids. TCRdb recomputed calls from the reads with MiXCR, one row per CDR3 protein. Of some 270,000 distinct CDR3 sequences listed, about 20% were seen once; the top ten hold roughly a fifth. Worth noting for this clonotype: Its matching antigen is unknown.

This chain connects TRBV6-5 to TRBJ2-7, with D possibly being TRBD1 (5 bases). The TCR sequence derives from a human donor in good health (CMV status not recorded). Some clones in this sample may be carry-over from other donors' samples. The sample consisted of cultured PBMCs, taken from culture after CMV antigen stimulation. The CDR3 protein is CASSYGAAYEQYF. CDR3 DNA: TGTGCCAGCAGTTACGGGGCAGCCTACGAGCAGTACTTC.